This T cell receptor beta chain was obtained from a study of radiotherapy plus CTLA-4 blockade in lung cancer. Study information: For roughly 19% of patients, objective responses occurred, and roughly 30% had disease control.

Trimming pared 7 bases from V and 2 bases from J, leaving 12 bases between. Per germline, CDR1 ENHRY and CDR2 SYGVKD. The CDR3 spans 14 residues. Sequencing used immunoSEQ multiplex PCR; TCRdb keeps in-frame clones, though not all of them. The table lists roughly 42,000 clones, 60% to 80% of them singletons, with around a quarter in the top ten. Focal radiation and CTLA-4 blockade (ipilimumab) were tested in chemo-refractory metastatic non-small-cell lung cancer patients. This sequence joins TRBV10-3 and TRBJ1-3, with D perhaps matching TRBD1 (6 bases). Sequenced material: peripheral blood, taken from a patient treated with radiotherapy plus ipilimumab. This clonotype was sampled from a human donor with non-small cell lung cancer that progressed on radiotherapy plus ipilimumab. CDR3 protein: CAITPTGAGNTIYF. CDR3 nucleotides: TGTGCCATCACTCCGACAGGCGCTGGAAACACCATATATTTT.